These 30 T cell receptor beta chains share one sample of origin, sequenced in a study of cytomegalovirus exposure and HLA in healthy donors. The PCR was carried out with 60 Vbeta primers and 13 Jbeta primers. TCRdb's copy holds only in-frame clones and misses some; the assay was immunoSEQ multiplex PCR. This sample has roughly 99,000 clones, with 70% to 85% found just once. Sequencing was done on a sample of PBMCs. The receptors were gathered from a male donor in good health and CMV-seronegative.

The J gene is TRBJ2-7, the V gene TRBV30; TRBD2 is a possible D gene (5 bases). V lost 3 bases to trimming and J lost 3 bases, with 12 bases between them. CDR1 GTSNPN and CDR2 SVGIG come from the germline V gene (reference sequence). The CDR3 spans 13 residues. CDR3 sequence: CAWRAIGIYEQYF. CDR3 nucleotides: TGTGCCTGGAGAGCTATCGGGATCTACGAGCAGTACTTC.

On this clone: The sample has other DNA sequences that encode this CDR3 too. The V gene is TRBV19, the J gene TRBJ2-6; maybe TRBD2 (6 bases). V shed 9 bases and J shed 2 bases, with 14 bases lying between them. This CDR3 has 15 residues. Germline values: CDR1 LNHDA, CDR2 SQIVND (reference sequence). In DNA form, the CDR3 reads TGTGCCAGCAGACCTCCGGGGGCTGGGGCCAACGTCCTGACTTTC. Its protein product is CASRPPGAGANVLTF.

V usage is TRBV7-9 and J usage is TRBJ2-5, with TRBD1 identical over 9 bases. The CDR3 length is 15 residues. J lost 8 bases, V lost 5 bases, and 12 bases had no gene match. CDR1 and CDR2 (germline): SEHNR, FQNEAQ (reference sequence). CDR3 residues: CASSPPGTGRGTQYF. CDR3 nucleotide sequence: TGTGCCAGCAGCCCCCCCGGGACAGGGAGGGGTACCCAGTACTTC.

This sequence joins TRBV11-2 and TRBJ2-7; D ambiguous. V gave up 2 bases and J gave up 2 bases, with 10 bases separating them. The CDR3 is made up of 14 amino acids. Germline V gene data show CDR1 as SGHAT and CDR2 as FQNNGV. The CDR3 coding sequence is TGTGCCAGCAGCTTATCCGAGCCCCCCTACGAGCAGTACTTC. Residues: CASSLSEPPYEQYF.

The chain is built from TRBV7-2 and TRBJ2-7; D remains ambiguous. V gave up 3 bases and J gave up 0 bases, with 12 bases separating them. This CDR3 is built from 15 residues. The V gene's germline CDR1 is SGHTA and CDR2 FQGNSA. The CDR3 DNA is TGTGCCAGCAGCTTCGGTGTCTTTTCCTCCTACGAGCAGTACTTC. Its translation is CASSFGVFSSYEQYF.

The chain recombines TRBV19 with TRBJ2-5; D ambiguous. Trimming removed 5 bases at V and 0 bases at J, with 13 bases between. Germline CDR1 LNHDA, CDR2 SQIVND (reference sequence). The CDR3 has 15 residues. CDR3 nucleotide sequence: TGTGCCAGTAGTGCGAAGATACTGTACCAAGAGACCCAGTACTTC. Amino acid sequence: CASSAKILYQETQYF.

The J gene is TRBJ1-1, the V gene TRBV6-1; D is uncertain. Trimming removed 2 bases from V and 0 bases from J, with 10 bases in between. The CDR3 length is 15 residues. The germline V gene encodes CDR1 MNHNS and CDR2 SASEGT. CDR3 nucleotide sequence: TGTGCCAGCAGTGAACTTATCAGAATGAACACTGAAGCTTTCTTT. Its translation: CASSELIRMNTEAFF.

The chain combines TRBV19 with TRBJ2-1; 11 nucleotides line up with TRBD2. V lost 2 bases, J lost 7 bases, and 16 bases stayed unmatched. There are 19 residues in the CDR3. Germline V CDR1 and CDR2: LNHDA, SQIVND (reference sequence). CDR3 DNA sequence: TGTGCCAGTAGTATAATCGGGGGCGCTGGGACTAGCGGAATTAATGAGCAGTTCTTC. This translates into CASSIIGGAGTSGINEQFF.

This clone has a handful of counts. The V and J genes are TRBV30 and TRBJ1-5; D remains unclear. The CDR3 contains 16 residues. Germline V gives CDR1 GTSNPN, CDR2 SVGIG (reference sequence). V was shortened by 0 bases and J by 6 bases, with 18 bases between the two germline ends. DNA for the CDR3: TGTGCCTGGAGTGTACGGAGGGTGGAGGGTCGTCAGCCCCAGCATTTT. Its protein is CAWSVRRVEGRQPQHF.

The rearrangement joins TRBV7-6 to TRBJ1-1; possibly TRBD1 for D (5 bases). The V gene lost 5 bases and the J gene lost 10 bases, with 17 bases spanning the gap. The CDR3 spans 13 residues. CDR1 and CDR2 from the germline V gene are SGHVS and FNYEAQ. The CDR3: CASSPPGREGAFF. CDR3 in DNA: TGTGCCAGCAGCCCCCCGGGCAGGGAAGGAGCTTTCTTT.

This sequence joins TRBV18 and TRBJ1-5; D perhaps matches TRBD1 (6 bases). Germline-derived CDR1 and CDR2 are KGHSH and LQKENI. The CDR3 is made up of 15 amino acids. V was trimmed by 0 bases and J by 2 bases, leaving 8 bases between them. The DNA of the CDR3 is TGTGCCAGCTCACCACCGGGACAACGCAATCAGCCCCAGCATTTT. Amino acid sequence: CASSPPGQRNQPQHF.

V gene TRBV19 combines with J gene TRBJ2-2; 11 nucleotides agree with TRBD2. The J segment lost 4 bases and the V segment lost 1 base, leaving 5 bases of the junction unmatched. The CDR3 extends over 17 amino acids. The germline V gene has CDR1 LNHDA and CDR2 SQIVND (reference sequence). CDR3 coding DNA: TGTGCCAGTAGTATAGTCGGGCTAGCGGGAGGCACCGGGGAGCTGTTTTTT. This codes for CASSIVGLAGGTGELFF.

CDR3 coding DNA: TGTGCCAGCAGCACCATCGGCGGGAGGGCACCCTACGAGCAGTACTTC. Amino acid sequence: CASSTIGGRAPYEQYF. The chain employs TRBV28 and TRBJ2-7, with 9 bases identical to TRBD2. V lost 6 bases to trimming and J lost 2 bases; unmatched junction nucleotides: 11. Germline V gives CDR1 MDHEN, CDR2 SYDVKM. CDR3 length: 16 residues.

The CDR3: CASSEWDTQYF. In DNA form, the CDR3 reads TGTGCCAGTAGTGAGTGGGATACGCAGTATTTT. This chain joins TRBV19 and TRBJ2-3; no firm D call. There are 11 residues in the CDR3. V lost 5 bases, J lost 6 bases, and 6 bases lay in between. Germline V lookup: CDR1 LNHDA, CDR2 SQIVND (reference sequence).

The chain uses TRBV2 and TRBJ2-5, with 10 bases that match TRBD1. CDR3 size: 15 residues. The J segment lost 5 bases and the V segment lost 6 bases, leaving 9 bases of the junction unmatched. The germline CDR1 and CDR2 sequences are SNHLY and FYNNEI. Here the CDR3 DNA reads TGTGCCAGCAGAGCTCGGACAGGGGGACGGGAGACCCAGTACTTC. Amino acid sequence: CASRARTGGRETQYF. Filled out from reference TRBV2 and TRBJ2-5, the complete variable domain reads EPEVTQTPSHQVTQMGQEVILRCVPISNHLYFYWYRQILGQKVEFLVSFYNNEISEKSEIFDDQFSVERPDGSNFTLKIRSTKLEDSAMYFCASRARTGGRETQYFGPGTRLLVL.

V is TRBV29-1 and J is TRBJ2-5; 13 nucleotides agree with TRBD2. The V gene end was trimmed by 2 bases and the J gene end by 3 bases; junction bases not matched to a gene: 9. CDR1 is SQVTM, CDR2 ANQGSEA, per germline. The CDR3 spans 17 residues. CDR3 region: CSVELGLAGTREETQYF. Here the CDR3 DNA reads TGCAGCGTTGAATTGGGACTAGCGGGAACCCGGGAAGAGACCCAGTACTTC.

The chain employs TRBV25-1 and TRBJ2-5, with TRBD1 as a possible D gene (6 bases). The J call may be in error: the DNA end matches TRBJ2-7 better. The V gene's germline CDR1 is MGHDK and CDR2 SYGVNS. This CDR3 comprises 16 residues. CDR3 nucleotide sequence: TGTGCCAGCAGCCCCAAAGCCCCCACAGGGACCTACGAGCAGTACTTC. Amino acids: CASSPKAPTGTYEQYF.

The J gene is TRBJ2-5, the V gene TRBV19, with D maybe TRBD1 (5 bases). The germline V gene encodes CDR1 LNHDA and CDR2 SQIVND (reference sequence). Deletions cut 1 base from V and 0 bases from J, with 6 bases between. This CDR3 has 14 residues. The CDR3: CASSIGGNQETQYF. DNA for the CDR3: TGTGCCAGTAGTATAGGGGGCAACCAAGAGACCCAGTACTTC.

The chain has TRBV6-5 and TRBJ1-3; TRBD1 matches 9 bases. Germline loops: CDR1 MNHEY, CDR2 SVGAGI. J gave up 7 bases and V 3 bases, and 4 bases lay outside the gene matches. The CDR3 runs 14 residues. The CDR3 protein is CASSYAGTGNTIYF. CDR3 DNA sequence: TGTGCCAGCAGTTATGCCGGGACAGGGAACACCATATATTTT.

V usage is TRBV6-4 and J usage is TRBJ2-3; D unresolved. The length of the CDR3 is 13 residues. Germline CDR1 reads MRHNA; CDR2 reads SNTAGT. Trimming removed 5 bases from V and 6 bases from J, with 12 bases in between. As DNA, the CDR3 is TGTGCCAGCAGTCCGGTCCTTCTCGATACGCAGTATTTT. It translates to CASSPVLLDTQYF.

This clone was counted only a few times. This chain uses TRBV6-1 with TRBJ2-7; no clear D gene. V lost 6 bases and J 7 bases, leaving 16 bases between the germline ends. Germline CDR1 reads MNHNS; CDR2 reads SASEGT. This CDR3 has 13 amino acids. Here the CDR3 DNA reads TGTGCCAGCAGACGGTGGCTGCCGGAGGAGCAGTACTTC. This translates into CASRRWLPEEQYF.

The chain carries TRBV30 and TRBJ2-5; no clear D. V was cut by 1 base and J by 11 bases, with 8 bases left in between. Germline V gene sequence: CDR1 GTSNPN, CDR2 SVGIG (reference sequence). This CDR3 contains 10 residues. In nucleotides, the CDR3 is TGTGCCTGGAGTGATCTAAAACAGTACTTC. Amino acid sequence: CAWSDLKQYF. Combining the CDR3 with reference TRBV30 and TRBJ2-5 gives the whole variable domain SQTIHQWPATLVQPVGSPLSLECTVEGTSNPNLYWYRQAAGRGLQLLFYSVGIGQISSEVPQNLSASRPQDRQFILSSKKLLLSDSGFYLCAWSDLKQYFGPGTRLLVL.

The J gene is TRBJ1-1, the V gene TRBV7-2; unclear D gene. Germline lookup yields CDR1 SGHTA and CDR2 FQGNSA. V lost 5 bases, J lost 4 bases, and 8 bases lay in between. The CDR3 is 12 residues long. This CDR3 is CASSPIRTEAFF. The CDR3, as DNA: TGTGCCAGCAGCCCTATCCGCACTGAAGCTTTCTTT.

The chain recombines TRBV4-2 with TRBJ2-7; the D gene is possibly TRBD2 (5 bases). Germline CDR1 is LGHNA and CDR2 is YNFKEQ. The CDR3 has 14 amino acids. V lost 3 bases, J lost 5 bases, and 14 bases lay in between. This CDR3 is CASSHTGDKDEQYF. The CDR3 coding sequence is TGTGCCAGCAGCCATACCGGGGATAAGGACGAGCAGTACTTC.

The chain carries TRBV5-1 and TRBJ2-2, with 12 positions matching TRBD2. CDR1 is SGHRS, CDR2 YFSETQ, per germline. V lost 5 bases to trimming and J lost 8 bases; unmatched junction nucleotides: 7. The CDR3 has 15 amino acids. CDR3 DNA sequence: TGCGCCAGCAGACCGACTAGCGGGAGTAGGGGGGAGCTGTTTTTT. This codes for CASRPTSGSRGELFF.

This clone was detected once. For the CDR3, the DNA is TGTGCCAGCAGCTCGAGGGGCGGGGGTTTTGGCTACACCTTC. It is translated as CASSSRGGGFGYTF. The rearrangement links TRBV5-4 to TRBJ1-2, with D perhaps matching TRBD1 (5 bases). The CDR3 loop spans 14 amino acids. Between the trimmed V and J ends, which lost 3 bases and 7 bases, there was a span of 16 bases. Germline V CDR1 and CDR2: SGHNT, YYREEE (reference sequence).

The rearrangement joins TRBV4-1 to TRBJ1-5; tentative D call: TRBD1 (6 bases). V lost 1 base and J 7 bases, leaving 23 bases between the germline ends. Per the germline V gene, CDR1 is MGHRA and CDR2 is YSYEKL. CDR3 length equals 18 residues. CDR3 in amino acids: CASSQVHSGEEIGQPQHF. In nucleotides, the CDR3 is TGCGCCAGCAGCCAAGTTCATTCAGGGGAAGAGATAGGGCAGCCCCAGCATTTT.

The chain employs TRBV19 and TRBJ2-2, with D maybe TRBD2 (5 bases). CDR3 length: 15 residues. Germline-derived CDR1 and CDR2 are LNHDA and SQIVND (reference sequence). Trimming shortened V by 2 bases and J by 6 bases, and 13 bases separated the two germline ends. The CDR3 region is CASSIRGVGAGELFF. CDR3 nucleotides: TGTGCCAGTAGTATACGGGGTGTGGGAGCCGGGGAGCTGTTTTTT.

The V and J genes are TRBV5-1 and TRBJ2-2; D ambiguous. The germline V gene encodes CDR1 SGHRS and CDR2 YFSETQ. This CDR3 contains 15 residues. V gave up 0 bases and J gave up 0 bases, with 6 bases separating them. CDR3 loop: CASSLGASNTGELFF. CDR3 nucleotides: TGCGCCAGCAGCTTGGGGGCCTCGAACACCGGGGAGCTGTTTTTT.

The gene calls are TRBV27 and TRBJ1-5; D might be TRBD1 (5 bases). V lost 0 bases to trimming and J lost 5 bases, with 5 bases between them. The CDR3 loop spans 13 amino acids. CDR1 is MNHEY and CDR2 is SMNVEV in the germline V gene (reference sequence). CDR3 sequence reads: CASSLSGDQPQHF. The CDR3 DNA reads as TGTGCCAGCAGTTTATCAGGGGATCAGCCCCAGCATTTT.